This passage covers 27 T cell receptor beta chains from one sample sequenced in a study of T-cell reconstitution after alpha-beta-depleted transplantation in children. The library targeted TCRbeta and was prepared with unique molecular identifiers. One entry per CDR3 protein, called by TCRdb with MiXCR from the PCR reads. The data hold approximately 230,000 distinct CDR3 sequences, with under 30% observed a single time. The specimen comprised PBMCs, sampled before TCRalphabeta/CD19-depleted stem cell transplant. Every receptor here comes from a girl aged 2 to 9 with Fanconi anemia, due to receive a stem cell transplant.

The rearrangement links TRBV10-3 to TRBJ2-1; D is possibly TRBD2 (6 bases). The germline V and J ends were trimmed by 6 bases and 0 bases, with 15 bases remaining between them. CDR1 and CDR2 from the germline V gene are ENHRY and SYGVKD. CDR3 size: 16 residues. CDR3 region: CAISPGLKSSYNEQFF. The DNA for the CDR3 is TGTGCCATCAGCCCGGGACTGAAAAGCTCCTACAATGAGCAGTTCTTC.

The rearrangement uses TRBV28 and TRBJ2-7, with 7 bases aligning to TRBD1. Germline CDR1 reads MDHEN; CDR2 reads SYDVKM. Trimming took 6 bases from V and 0 from J; bases not matched to a gene: 8. The CDR3 has 15 residues. CDR3 sequence reads: CASRDRLWSSYEQYF. DNA for the CDR3: TGTGCCAGCAGGGACAGGCTTTGGAGCTCCTACGAGCAGTACTTC.

This clonotype appeared a single time. V is TRBV29-1 and J is TRBJ1-1; TRBD1 matches 7 bases. J lost 3 bases, V lost 4 bases, and 8 bases had no gene match. CDR1 SQVTM and CDR2 ANQGSEA come from the germline V gene. The CDR3 length is 14 residues. The CDR3 loop reads CSVVKGQIHTEAFF. The CDR3 nucleotides read TGCAGCGTTGTCAAGGGACAGATCCACACTGAAGCTTTCTTT. The variable domain in full, with the rest retrieved from reference TRBV29-1 and TRBJ1-1, is SAVISQKPSRDICQRGTSLTIQCQVDSQVTMMFWYRQQPGQSLTLIATANQGSEATYESGFVIDKFPISRPNLTFSTLTVSNMSPEDSSIYLCSVVKGQIHTEAFFGQGTRLTVV.

Here the CDR3 reads CSALVDGQLHEQYF. The CDR3, as DNA: TGCAGTGCCCTAGTCGACGGGCAGCTCCACGAGCAGTACTTC. V is TRBV20-1 and J is TRBJ2-7; D is uncertain. The length of the CDR3 is 14 residues. The germline CDR1 and CDR2 sequences are DFQATT and SNEGSKA (reference sequence). With 6 bases removed from V and 5 bases from J, the gap between germline ends came to 20 bases.

Ten or more counts support this clonotype. The chain employs TRBV29-1 and TRBJ1-5; perhaps TRBD1 as D (5 bases). Trimming took 6 bases from V and 7 from J, leaving 16 bases between them. The CDR3 is 13 amino acids. Germline CDR1 SQVTM, CDR2 ANQGSEA. The CDR3 loop is CSVRRDGDQPQHF. The CDR3 DNA sequence: TGCAGCGTCCGCCGGGACGGAGACCAGCCCCAGCATTTT.

V and J are TRBV12-3 or TRBV12-4 and TRBJ1-1, with D maybe TRBD1 (6 bases). The CDR3 has 14 amino acids. With 6 bases removed from V and 1 base from J, the gap between germline ends came to 12 bases. CDR3 bases: TGTGCCAGCAGGCACAGGGTAGCGAACACTGAAGCTTTCTTT. Amino acid sequence: CASRHRVANTEAFF.

This clonotype was observed a handful of times. The chain carries TRBV7-8 and TRBJ1-4; TRBD1 might be the D (5 bases). There are 16 residues in the CDR3. Germline V gene lookup returns CDR1 SGHVS and CDR2 FQNEAQ. V was trimmed by 1 base and J by 8 bases, leaving 17 bases between them. The CDR3 loop reads CASSLGLTGLGEKLFF. CDR3 coding DNA: TGTGCCAGCAGCTTAGGTCTAACAGGTCTGGGAGAAAAACTGTTTTTT.

This chain connects TRBV7-3 to TRBJ1-2, with D hard to call. The V end was cut by 5 bases, the J end by 3 bases, with 7 bases between. The germline gives CDR1 SGHTA, CDR2 FQGTGA. There are 12 residues in the CDR3. The CDR3 loop is CASSLGYYGYTF. For the CDR3, the DNA is TGTGCCAGCAGCCTAGGGTACTATGGCTACACCTTC. Based on the CDR3 plus reference TRBV7-3 and TRBJ1-2, the full variable domain is GAGVSQTPSNKVTEKGKYVELRCDPISGHTALYWYRQSLGQGPEFLIYFQGTGAADDSGLPNDRFFAVRPEGSVSTLKIQRTERGDSAVYLCASSLGYYGYTFGSGTRLTVV.

This clonotype was seen a few times. V is TRBV13 and J is TRBJ2-1; 8 nucleotides align to TRBD2. The V and J ends lost 5 bases and 8 bases, in that order; junction bases with no gene match: 14. Germline CDR1 and CDR2: PRHDT and FYEKMQ (reference sequence). This CDR3 spans 16 amino acids. This chain's CDR3 is CASSQGRVAGFDEQFF. The CDR3 DNA reads TGTGCCAGCAGCCAAGGGAGGGTAGCGGGATTTGATGAGCAGTTCTTC.

In its sample, this clonotype was seen many times. The CDR3: CASFLAGGRDEQFF. The CDR3 DNA sequence: TGTGCCAGCTTCCTAGCGGGGGGCCGCGATGAGCAGTTCTTC. The chain links TRBV12-3 or TRBV12-4 to TRBJ2-1, with 11 positions matching TRBD2. The CDR3 loop spans 14 amino acids. With 8 bases clipped from V and 8 bases from J, the junction kept 8 bases outside the gene matches.

This clonotype was picked up many times. The chain links TRBV30 to TRBJ2-1; D could derive from TRBD1 or TRBD2 (5 bases each). Between the trimmed V and J ends, which lost 0 bases and 14 bases, there was a span of 11 bases. CDR3 length: 11 amino acids. Germline CDR1 reads GTSNPN; CDR2 reads SVGIG (reference sequence). CDR3 sequence: CAWSVLGTEFF. The CDR3 nucleotides read TGTGCCTGGAGTGTACTAGGGACGGAGTTCTTC.

This clonotype was recorded at least ten times. The CDR3 is CASSFAGLAGPYNEQFF. The CDR3, as DNA: TGTGCCAGCAGTTTCGCGGGACTAGCGGGACCCTACAATGAGCAGTTCTTC. The chain employs TRBV12-3 or TRBV12-4 and TRBJ2-1, with 13 bases that match TRBD2. V was clipped by 3 bases and J by 2 bases; unmatched bases: 4. The CDR3 is 17 amino acids.

At least ten counts were recorded for this clonotype. The chain links TRBV10-3 to TRBJ2-7; weak D call: TRBD2 (6 bases). The CDR3 contains 13 residues. Deletions cut 0 bases from V and 6 bases from J, with 9 bases between. Germline values: CDR1 ENHRY, CDR2 SYGVKD. The CDR3 reads CAISESPGVEQYF. The CDR3 DNA follows: TGTGCCATCAGTGAGTCGCCGGGGGTCGAGCAGTACTTC.

This clonotype has a handful of counts. The chain combines TRBV2 with TRBJ2-3; 11 bases line up with TRBD2. Germline trimming cut 4 bases from V and 4 bases from J; bases unmatched to any gene: 7. Germline loops: CDR1 SNHLY, CDR2 FYNNEI. This CDR3 region has 16 residues. The CDR3 reads CASSAPGLADADTQYF. The CDR3 coding sequence is TGTGCCAGCAGTGCTCCGGGACTAGCGGACGCAGATACGCAGTATTTT.

Only a few counts were recorded for this clonotype. This chain connects TRBV6-5 to TRBJ2-1; D is perhaps TRBD1 or TRBD2 (6 bases each). V was trimmed by 1 base and J by 2 bases, leaving 12 bases between them. The length of the CDR3 is 16 residues. CDR1 MNHEY and CDR2 SVGAGI come from the germline V gene. The chain's CDR3 is CASSYFSGAAYNEQFF. DNA for the CDR3: TGTGCCAGCAGTTACTTTTCGGGGGCGGCCTACAATGAGCAGTTCTTC.

This clonotype came up many times. The J gene is TRBJ2-1, the V gene TRBV20-1; D is undetermined. The length of the CDR3 is 13 residues. With 8 bases removed from V and 0 bases from J, the gap between germline ends came to 11 bases. CDR1 DFQATT and CDR2 SNEGSKA come from the germline V gene (reference sequence). The CDR3 loop is CSYGPSSYNEQFF. CDR3 nucleotides: TGCAGTTACGGGCCTAGCTCCTACAATGAGCAGTTCTTC.

The CDR3 DNA sequence: TGTGCCAGCAGCTTATTCCTAGCGGGAGGGAACACCGGGGAGCTGTTTTTT. Its protein is CASSLFLAGGNTGELFF. This chain connects TRBV11-3 to TRBJ2-2, with 11 bases matching TRBD2. Trimming removed 2 bases from V and 1 base from J; junction bases left unmatched: 3. Germline V gives CDR1 SGHNT, CDR2 YENEEA. This CDR3 is built from 17 residues.

The chain recombines TRBV12-3 or TRBV12-4 with TRBJ2-3; D ambiguous. V was clipped by 11 bases and J by 0 bases, with 27 bases between them. There are 18 residues in the CDR3. The CDR3 DNA sequence: TGTGCCCTCTGTTTTGGAACTCTTTCACCCCTTAGCACAGATACGCAGTATTTT. Translated, it gives CALCFGTLSPLSTDTQYF.

The chain couples TRBV11-2 to TRBJ2-2; TRBD2 agrees at 15 bases. CDR3 size: 17 residues. CDR1 SGHAT and CDR2 FQNNGV come from the germline V gene. The J segment lost 2 bases and the V segment lost 5 bases, leaving 3 bases of the junction unmatched. CDR3 residues: CASSRTSGRANTGELFF. As DNA, the CDR3 is TGTGCCAGCAGCAGGACTAGCGGGAGGGCCAACACCGGGGAGCTGTTTTTT.

This clonotype was counted only a few times. This CDR3 is CASSLGGALDTQYF. CDR3 in DNA: TGTGCCAGCAGCTTAGGTGGGGCCTTGGATACGCAGTATTTT. The genes are TRBV7-7 and TRBJ2-3, with D possibly being TRBD1 (5 bases). CDR1 SSHAT and CDR2 FNYEAQ come from the germline V gene (reference sequence). V was cut by 1 base and J by 6 bases, with 11 bases left in between. There are 14 residues in the CDR3.

This clonotype was seen more than once but under ten times. CDR3 in amino acids: CASSFLSRLRTDTQYF. The CDR3, as DNA: TGCGCCAGCAGCTTCTTGTCTAGACTCCGCACAGATACGCAGTATTTT. The chain couples TRBV5-1 to TRBJ2-3; D uncertain. This CDR3 has 16 amino acids. Germline values: CDR1 SGHRS, CDR2 YFSETQ. V was cut by 2 bases and J by 1 base, with 14 bases left in between. Supplemented by reference TRBV5-1 and TRBJ2-3, the full variable domain reads KAGVTQTPRYLIKTRGQQVTLSCSPISGHRSVSWYQQTPGQGLQFLFEYFSETQRNKGNFPGRFSGRQFSNSRSEMNVSTLELGDSALYLCASSFLSRLRTDTQYFGPGTRLTVL.

This clonotype came up a few times. This chain connects TRBV7-2 to TRBJ2-7; the match to TRBD1 covers 7 bases. After removal of 5 bases from V and 1 base from J, the junction contained 8 bases not matched to a gene. Germline CDR1 and CDR2: SGHTA and FQGNSA. CDR3 size: 15 residues. Here the CDR3 reads CASSPQGTLSYEQYF. CDR3 sequence (DNA): TGTGCCAGCAGCCCACAGGGGACCCTTTCCTACGAGCAGTACTTC.

The chain employs TRBV29-1 and TRBJ2-6; no reliable D call. Germline V gene lookup returns CDR1 SQVTM and CDR2 ANQGSEA. Between the trimmed V and J ends, which lost 4 bases and 0 bases, there was a span of 7 bases. The CDR3 extends over 14 amino acids. CDR3 bases: TGCAGCGTTGCGGCAATCTCTGGGGCCAACGTCCTGACTTTC. Its translation is CSVAAISGANVLTF. Looking up the rest from reference TRBV29-1 and TRBJ2-6 gives the full variable domain: SAVISQKPSRDICQRGTSLTIQCQVDSQVTMMFWYRQQPGQSLTLIATANQGSEATYESGFVIDKFPISRPNLTFSTLTVSNMSPEDSSIYLCSVAAISGANVLTFGAGSRLTVL.

This clonotype was detected only once. This chain connects TRBV20-1 to TRBJ2-3; D may be TRBD2 (5 bases). V lost 6 bases, J lost 4 bases, and 8 bases lay in between. CDR3 size: 11 residues. Germline CDR1 is DFQATT and CDR2 is SNEGSKA (reference sequence). This CDR3 reads CSAKLADTQYF. DNA for the CDR3: TGCAGTGCAAAACTAGCAGATACGCAGTATTTT.

This clonotype was counted only a few times. The CDR3: CASSTYTGQGFNTGELFF. The CDR3 bases are TGTGCCAGCAGCACCTATACGGGACAGGGGTTTAACACCGGGGAGCTGTTTTTT. The chain is built from TRBV7-6 and TRBJ2-2; 10 bases align to TRBD1. CDR3 length: 18 residues. With V trimmed by 5 bases and J by 2 bases, 11 bases remained unmatched. Per germline, CDR1 SGHVS and CDR2 FNYEAQ.

This clonotype was counted at least ten times. The V and J genes are TRBV14 and TRBJ1-3, with unresolved D. V was shortened by 2 bases and J by 2 bases, with 10 bases between the two germline ends. Germline V gives CDR1 SGHDN, CDR2 FVKESK. The CDR3 contains 15 residues. The CDR3, as DNA: TGTGCCAGCAGCCAACTGGGGTATCCTGGAAACACCATATATTTT. Translated: CASSQLGYPGNTIYF.

This clonotype was observed many times. The V and J genes are TRBV5-8 and TRBJ2-1, with 11 nucleotides matching TRBD2. The CDR3 is made up of 15 amino acids. V was clipped by 3 bases and J by 3 bases; unmatched bases: 2. The germline CDR1 and CDR2 sequences are SGHTS and YDEGEE. The CDR3 loop reads CASSSGLADYNEQFF. CDR3 nucleotide sequence: TGTGCCAGCAGCTCGGGACTAGCGGACTACAATGAGCAGTTCTTC. The whole variable domain, filled in from reference TRBV5-8 and TRBJ2-1, reads EAGVTQSPTHLIKTRGQQATLRCSPISGHTSVYWYQQALGLGLQFLLWYDEGEERNRGNFPPRFSGRQFPNYSSELNVNALELEDSALYLCASSSGLADYNEQFFGPGTRLTVL.